The 12 T cell receptor beta chains given below trace back to one sample, sequenced in a study of T cell repertoires in cytomegalovirus infection. Their target antigens are unknown. Using its own MiXCR run on the reads, TCRdb lists one record per CDR3 protein. In the table there are some 800,000 distinct CDR3 sequences, roughly 29% of which are singletons. This sample comprised cultured CD8+ T cells from PBMCs, obtained from culture after CMV antigen stimulation. These receptors were obtained from a human donor in good health (CMV status not recorded). Some clones in this sample may be carry-over from other donors' samples.

The gene calls are TRBV29-1 and TRBJ2-3; 8 positions match TRBD2. This CDR3 has 17 amino acids. Trimming removed 4 bases from V and 2 bases from J; junction bases left unmatched: 14. CDR1 is SQVTM, CDR2 ANQGSEA, per germline. CDR3: CSVGDITPGGDTDTQYF. DNA for the CDR3: TGCAGCGTTGGCGATATCACCCCGGGGGGGGACACAGATACGCAGTATTTT.

This clonotype was picked up one time. The rearrangement uses TRBV28 and TRBJ2-4; the match to TRBD2 covers 14 bases. CDR1 is MDHEN, CDR2 SYDVKM, per germline. The CDR3 loop spans 18 amino acids. J gave up 1 base and V 4 bases, and 6 bases lay outside the gene matches. The CDR3 is CASSSLTSGGAAKNIQYF. As DNA, the CDR3 is TGTGCCAGCAGTTCCCTGACTAGCGGGGGGGCTGCCAAAAACATTCAGTACTTC.

This chain uses TRBV29-1 with TRBJ2-3; no firm D call. V was pared by 4 bases and J by 0 bases, with 2 bases between. This CDR3 comprises 11 residues. In germline, CDR1 is SQVTM, CDR2 ANQGSEA. CDR3 region: CSVGSTDTQYF. The DNA for the CDR3 is TGCAGCGTTGGCAGCACAGATACGCAGTATTTT.

Ten or more counts support this clonotype. This sequence joins TRBV7-2 and TRBJ1-6; D is perhaps TRBD1 (6 bases). Germline assignment: CDR1 SGHTA and CDR2 FQGNSA. V gave up 7 bases and J gave up 7 bases, with 17 bases separating them. The CDR3 is made up of 15 amino acids. CDR3 in DNA: TGTGCCAGCACCCTCATAGGGGGTGGCAATTCACCCCTCCACTTT. This codes for CASTLIGGGNSPLHF.

For this clonotype: Germline is not matched at one junction end, which may reflect a read error. The chain carries TRBV24-1 and TRBJ2-1; no clear D gene. This CDR3 contains 12 residues. Germline V gene sequence: CDR1 KGHDR, CDR2 SFDVKD. The CDR3: CATSDGDASTVF. Here the CDR3 DNA reads TGTGCCACCAGTGACGGCGACGCATCCACCGTCTTC.

This clonotype was seen only a few times. The rearrangement uses TRBV5-8 and TRBJ1-5; 7 positions agree with TRBD1. There are 15 residues in the CDR3. Trimming cost V 3 bases and J 4 bases; bases outside gene matches: 7. The germline V gene has CDR1 SGHTS and CDR2 YDEGEE. For the CDR3, the DNA is TGTGCCAGCAGCTGGGGGACAGCTACTAATCAGCCCCAGCATTTT. Encoded protein: CASSWGTATNQPQHF.

This clonotype was seen only a few times. This sequence joins TRBV4-1 and TRBJ2-2; 15 nucleotides align to TRBD2. CDR1 and CDR2 (germline): MGHRA, YSYEKL. V gave up 2 bases and J gave up 1 base; unmatched junction bases: 5. The CDR3 consists of 19 residues. CDR3 DNA: TGCGCCAGCAGCCAACAAGGACTAGCGGGGGGGCAGAACACCGGGGAGCTGTTTTTT. Translation: CASSQQGLAGGQNTGELFF.

This clonotype occurred a few times. The chain joins TRBV6-1 to TRBJ2-7; D gene ambiguous. CDR1 and CDR2 (germline): MNHNS, SASEGT. This CDR3 has 15 amino acids. V shed 7 bases and J shed 0 bases, with 16 bases lying between them. The CDR3 region is CASTFFVDSSYEQYV. The CDR3 nucleotides are TGTGCCAGCACCTTCTTTGTAGATAGCTCCTACGAGCAGTACGTC.

The chain couples TRBV4-3 to TRBJ2-1, with D hard to call. Between the trimmed V and J ends, which lost 1 base and 3 bases, there was a span of 16 bases. From germline, CDR1 is LGHNA and CDR2 YSLEER. The CDR3 runs to 17 residues. Written as DNA, the CDR3 is TGCGCCAGCAGCCAAGCCACCTCGTCGGGTATCTACAATGAGCAGTTCTTC. This encodes CASSQATSSGIYNEQFF.

The rearrangement links TRBV4-1 to TRBJ1-2; no firm D call. Trimming cost V 4 bases and J 2 bases, with 11 bases left between them. CDR1 MGHRA and CDR2 YSYEKL come from the germline V gene. This CDR3 has 14 residues. This CDR3 reads CASSPTLSNYGYTF. The CDR3 DNA is TGCGCCAGCAGCCCGACTCTTTCCAACTATGGCTACACCTTC.

In nucleotides, the CDR3 is TGTGCCAGCAGCCAAGACGGGGCCTACGAGCAGTACTTC. As protein: CASSQDGAYEQYF. V usage is TRBV14 and J usage is TRBJ2-7, with D perhaps matching TRBD2 (5 bases). Germline V lookup: CDR1 SGHDN, CDR2 FVKESK. The CDR3 spans 13 residues. Trimming stripped 0 bases from V and 2 bases from J, with 5 bases between.

This clonotype occurred a few times. A much bigger clone sits one base away, suggesting this may be a read error. V usage is TRBV5-4 and J usage is TRBJ2-1, with 10 bases aligning to TRBD2. The germline V gene has CDR1 SGHNT and CDR2 YYREEE (reference sequence). The CDR3 is 15 residues long. V gave up 0 bases and J gave up 6 bases; unmatched junction bases: 3. In DNA form, the CDR3 reads TGTGCCAGCAGCTTGGTAGCGGGGGGATCCAATGAGCAGTTCTTC. Translation gives CASSLVAGGSNEQFF.